The sequence of this T cell receptor (beta chain) was determined in a study of cytomegalovirus exposure and HLA in healthy donors. Study results and caveats: Researchers counted around 180 TCR beta chains as cytomegalovirus-associated.

This PCR relied on a set of 60 Vbeta primers and 13 Jbeta primers. Profiling relied on immunoSEQ multiplex PCR, and the TCRdb table lists in-frame clones only, not all of them. The profile shows over 200,000 clones, around 73% of them singletons. On this clone itself: Its matching antigen is unknown.

This CDR3 contains 14 residues. The germline V and J ends were trimmed by 3 bases and 2 bases, with 9 bases remaining between them. From germline, CDR1 is SGHRS and CDR2 YFSETQ. The TCR comes from a male donor in good health and CMV-seronegative. The specimen sequenced was PBMCs. The chain combines TRBV5-1 with TRBJ1-5, with a tentative D call TRBD1 (5 bases). CDR3 sequence reads: CASSSEGGNQPQHF. In nucleotides, the CDR3 is TGCGCCAGCAGCTCTGAAGGGGGCAATCAGCCCCAGCATTTT.